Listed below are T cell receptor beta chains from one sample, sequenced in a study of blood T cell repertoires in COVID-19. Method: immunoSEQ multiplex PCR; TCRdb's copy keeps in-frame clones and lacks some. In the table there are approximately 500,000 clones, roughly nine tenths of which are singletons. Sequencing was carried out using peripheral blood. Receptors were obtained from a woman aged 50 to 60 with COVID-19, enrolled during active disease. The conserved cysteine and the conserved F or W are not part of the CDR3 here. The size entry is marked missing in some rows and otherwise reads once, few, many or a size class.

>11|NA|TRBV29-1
SAGGAYTDTQY
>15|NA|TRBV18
ASSPPVSGGRSYEQY
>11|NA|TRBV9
ASGRQDNQPQH
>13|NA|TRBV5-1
ASSLVQGRGETQY
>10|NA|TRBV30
AWSGANSPLH
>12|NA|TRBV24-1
ATSDRVGNYGYT
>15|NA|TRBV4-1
ASSQDGLGRENTEAF
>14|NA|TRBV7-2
ASSLQPSGGANEQF
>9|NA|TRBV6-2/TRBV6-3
ASSDREELF
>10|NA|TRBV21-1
ASPSVWPPQH
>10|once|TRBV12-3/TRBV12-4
ASSLSGPEAF
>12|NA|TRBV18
ASSPQGSNEKLF
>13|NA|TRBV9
ASSTGSHGNQPQH
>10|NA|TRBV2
ASRGVRDYEF
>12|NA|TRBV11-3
ASSSAYYTGELF
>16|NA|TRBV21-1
ASSKRDRDSALTGELF
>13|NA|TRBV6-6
ASSLDRLTFYEQY
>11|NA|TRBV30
AQMTGGNSPLH
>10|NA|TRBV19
ASTIRGYGYT